This is a list of T cell receptor beta chains from one sample in a study of blood T cells in healthy people across ages. Via MiXCR, TCRdb re-called the 5' RACE reads, giving one row per CDR3 protein. The data hold under 2 million distinct CDR3 sequences, with about 35% observed a single time. The material sequenced was blood. The origin of the receptors is a woman in her twenties or thirties in good health. Both conserved end residues are part of each CDR3. D genes are given only for firm matches. Size values are once, few and many counts, or a class for expanded clones, and some rows have none.

TRBV5-1	.	.	TRBJ2-7	TGCGCCAGCAGCCCCCTTTGGCCGCACAATGAGCAGTACTTC	CASSPLWPHNEQYF
TRBV20-1	.	TRBD2	TRBJ2-4	TGCAGTGCTGGCAGACGGACTAGCGGGGGCCAAGAGACCCGGTACTTC	CSAGRRTSGGQETRYF
TRBV4-1	.	.	TRBJ2-5	TGCGCCAGCAGCCTCGGAGAGTCGGCGGGACGGTACCAAGAGACCCAGTACTTC	CASSLGESAGRYQETQYF
TRBV20-1	many	.	TRBJ2-4	TGCAGTGCTCCGAAGGACCGCGGGCTAGCCAAAAACATTCAGTACTTC	CSAPKDRGLAKNIQYF
TRBV3-1	few	.	TRBJ1-2	TGTGCCAGCAGCCAAGAACTTCGCCGGGACACCAAGTCCTATGGCTACACCTTC	CASSQELRRDTKSYGYTF
TRBV6-1	.	TRBD1	TRBJ1-1	TGTGCCAGCAGGCCCTCTAGGACAGGGCGTGCAAACACTGAAGCTTTCTTT	CASRPSRTGRANTEAFF
TRBV5-1	few	TRBD2	TRBJ2-3	TGCGCCAGCAGCTTGGATAGCGGGATGACAGATACGCAGTATTTT	CASSLDSGMTDTQYF
TRBV29-1	.	.	TRBJ2-1	TGCAGCGTTGAACCCCCCGGGGGCTTAGCAGCTGAGCAGTTCTTC	CSVEPPGGLAAEQFF
TRBV6-2/TRBV6-3	.	TRBD2	TRBJ2-7	TGTGCCAGCAGGACTCCCCTTGGACTAGCGGGAGGGCACGAGCAGTACTTC	CASRTPLGLAGGHEQYF
TRBV12-3/TRBV12-4	few	.	TRBJ1-5	TGTGCCAGCAGTGGGGACGGAAACAATCAGCCCCAGCATTTT	CASSGDGNNQPQHF
TRBV5-1	.	.	TRBJ1-2	TGCGCCAGCAGCTTGGATACGGGGCACCTCTGGGGCTACACCTTC	CASSLDTGHLWGYTF
TRBV20-1	.	TRBD2	TRBJ2-3	TGCAGTGCTAGGGGTATAGCGGGAGGGAGTGCTAGCACAGATACGCAGTATTTT	CSARGIAGGSASTDTQYF
TRBV29-1	many	TRBD1	TRBJ2-7	TGCAGCGTTGAAGAATCGGAGGGCAGGGGGACAGGGTTTTTCTCCTACGAGCAGTACTTC	CSVEESEGRGTGFFSYEQYF
TRBV5-1	.	.	TRBJ2-7	TGCGCCAGCAGCGCGGCCGCGCTTTCCTACGAGCAGTACTTC	CASSAAALSYEQYF
TRBV6-1	.	.	TRBJ2-7	TGTGTCAGCAGTGAAGAGGACCCTAGCTACGAGCAGTACTTC	CVSSEEDPSYEQYF
TRBV30	.	.	TRBJ2-7	TGTGCCTGGAGTACCCTAGGGGGTGATCCCCCCGAGCAGTACTTC	CAWSTLGGDPPEQYF
TRBV14	once	.	TRBJ2-1	TGTGCCAGCAGCCAAGCGTGGGCCAGGATAGACGATGAGCAGTTCTTC	CASSQAWARIDDEQFF
TRBV7-8	.	.	TRBJ1-1	TGTGCCAGCAGCTTAGCGGGGGGGTTGCCTGAAGCTTTCTTT	CASSLAGGLPEAFF
TRBV20-1	.	TRBD2	TRBJ2-7	TGCAGTGCTAGGAGCCGGACTAGTCGCGACGAGCAGTACTTC	CSARSRTSRDEQYF
TRBV5-1	many	.	TRBJ1-2	TGTGCCAGCAGCTTAGCGCGGAACTATGGCTACACCTTC	CASSLARNYGYTF
TRBV27	.	.	TRBJ2-7	TGTGCCAGCAGTTTTAACAGAGCCTACGAGCAGTACTTC	CASSFNRAYEQYF
TRBV6-1	.	TRBD2	TRBJ2-4	TGTGCCAGCAGTACCGGTTATAGCGGGAGGGGAGCCAAAAACATTCAGTACTTC	CASSTGYSGRGAKNIQYF
TRBV5-1	.	.	TRBJ2-7	TGCGCCAGCAGGAGCCAGGTGACAACCTACGAGCAGTACTTC	CASRSQVTTYEQYF
TRBV29-1	few	.	TRBJ1-2	TGCAGCGGGGCCGCGGGGGATGGCTACACCTTC	CSGAAGDGYTF
TRBV7-2	few	.	TRBJ2-7	TGTGCCAGCAGCCCCGGACTGGGGGGCCGGGCCTACGAGCAGTACTTC	CASSPGLGGRAYEQYF
TRBV24-1	.	.	TRBJ2-5	TGTGCCACCAGTGATCCGCCGCGGGGACCCCTCCCAGAGACCCAGTACTTC	CATSDPPRGPLPETQYF
TRBV20-1	many	.	TRBJ1-2	TGCAGTGCCAAACGTGGGGACTCGCGCGGCTACACCTTC	CSAKRGDSRGYTF
TRBV27	.	TRBD2	TRBJ2-2	TGTGCCAGCAGTACGGGACTAGCGGGAGGTAGGACCGGGGAGCTGTTTTTT	CASSTGLAGGRTGELFF
TRBV30	few	.	TRBJ1-4	TGTGCCTGGAGTCGAGATAGTAATGAAAAACTGTTTTTT	CAWSRDSNEKLFF
TRBV7-9	.	.	TRBJ2-5	TGTGCCAGCAGCTTAGCGGAGGTCAAAGAGACCCAGTACTTC	CASSLAEVKETQYF
TRBV5-1	many	.	TRBJ2-5	TGTGCCAGCAGCTTAGGCAGACAAGAGACCCAGTACTTC	CASSLGRQETQYF
TRBV7-9	few	.	TRBJ2-2	TGTGCCAGCAGCGGCGGTGTCGGGGTCCACACCGGGGAGCTGTTTTTT	CASSGGVGVHTGELFF
TRBV2	.	.	TRBJ1-2	TGTGCCAATCCACAGGGCCGTGGGGCCTATGGCTACACCTTC	CANPQGRGAYGYTF
TRBV6-2/TRBV6-3	few	TRBD1	TRBJ2-3	TGTGCCAGCAGACCGTCCGGGACAGTTCTAGATACGCAGTATTTT	CASRPSGTVLDTQYF
TRBV10-3	few	TRBD2	TRBJ2-1	TGTGCCATCGCCCCCGCGGCTAGCGGCTCCTACAATGAGCAGTTCTTC	CAIAPAASGSYNEQFF
TRBV3-1	.	TRBD1	TRBJ1-1	TGTGCCAGCAGCCCGACAGGGCTACTACGCACTGAAGCTTTCTTT	CASSPTGLLRTEAFF
TRBV12-3/TRBV12-4	.	.	TRBJ2-3	TGTGCCAGCAGTAAAACTAGCCCCCTGCCTCGTAGCACAGATACGCAGTATTTT	CASSKTSPLPRSTDTQYF
TRBV2	.	.	TRBJ2-6	TGTGCCAGCAGTTATATCCGCTCTGGGGCCAACGTCCTGACTTTC	CASSYIRSGANVLTF
TRBV20-1	few	TRBD2	TRBJ2-1	TGCAGTGCTAGAGTAACTAGCGGGGGGAATTACAATGAGCAGTTCTTC	CSARVTSGGNYNEQFF
TRBV29-1	few	.	TRBJ2-1	TGCAGCGCCGCCAGGACGGTGGGGAACAATGAGCAGTTCTTC	CSAARTVGNNEQFF
TRBV5-1	few	TRBD1	TRBJ1-2	TGCGCCAGCAGCTTCCGGGGACAGGGGGCTGGCTACACCTTC	CASSFRGQGAGYTF
TRBV12-3/TRBV12-4	.	.	TRBJ1-5	TGTGCCAGCAGACTCGGCAGCAGCAATCAGCCCCAGCATTTT	CASRLGSSNQPQHF
TRBV5-1	.	TRBD1	TRBJ2-5	TGCGCCAGCAGGAACACAGGGGGGCAAGAGACCCAGTACTTC	CASRNTGGQETQYF
TRBV7-2	few	TRBD2	TRBJ2-1	TGTGCCAGCAGCCTCAGGACTAGCGGGAATATGTACAATGAGCAGTTCTTC	CASSLRTSGNMYNEQFF
TRBV6-6	.	TRBD1	TRBJ1-5	TGTGCCAGCAGTTACTCCCAGGGGGAAGGCAATCAGCCCCAGCATTTT	CASSYSQGEGNQPQHF
TRBV2	few	TRBD2	TRBJ2-6	TGTGCCAGCAGGACTGGGACTAGCGGGTCTGGGGCCAACGTCCTGACTTTC	CASRTGTSGSGANVLTF
TRBV24-1	.	TRBD2	TRBJ2-2	TGTGCCACCCCACCCGGGACTAGGAGGAACACCGGGGAGCTGTTTTTT	CATPPGTRRNTGELFF
TRBV3-1	.	.	TRBJ1-5	TGTGCCAGCAGCCAAGGTTCTGGGATCGGCCAGCCCCAGCATTTT	CASSQGSGIGQPQHF
TRBV7-9	.	TRBD1	TRBJ1-6	TGTGCCAGCAGCTCCGGACAGGGGCCTAATTCACCCCTCCACTTT	CASSSGQGPNSPLHF
TRBV20-1	once	.	TRBJ1-1	TGCAGCCCGCGAGCAGGGGCGGGTGGTCTTGAAGCTTTCTTT	CSPRAGAGGLEAFF
TRBV3-1	.	.	TRBJ2-1	TGTGCCAGCAGCCAAGACTTTGGGACTTGGTACTCCTACAATGAGCAGTTCTTC	CASSQDFGTWYSYNEQFF
TRBV3-1	few	TRBD2	TRBJ2-5	TGTGCCAGCAGCCAAGTTCGAGCGGGAGGGCAGTACCAAGAGACCCAGTACTTC	CASSQVRAGGQYQETQYF
TRBV5-1	few	TRBD1	TRBJ2-7	TGCGCCAGCAGCATCGGGGACAGAGACGAGCAGTACTTC	CASSIGDRDEQYF
TRBV19	.	.	TRBJ2-3	TGTGCCAGTACTACAACAGGGAGCACAGATACGCAGTATTTT	CASTTTGSTDTQYF
TRBV3-1	few	.	TRBJ2-7	TGTGCCAGCAGCCCTCTGGGGGCGGGAAGAAACGAGCAGTACTTC	CASSPLGAGRNEQYF